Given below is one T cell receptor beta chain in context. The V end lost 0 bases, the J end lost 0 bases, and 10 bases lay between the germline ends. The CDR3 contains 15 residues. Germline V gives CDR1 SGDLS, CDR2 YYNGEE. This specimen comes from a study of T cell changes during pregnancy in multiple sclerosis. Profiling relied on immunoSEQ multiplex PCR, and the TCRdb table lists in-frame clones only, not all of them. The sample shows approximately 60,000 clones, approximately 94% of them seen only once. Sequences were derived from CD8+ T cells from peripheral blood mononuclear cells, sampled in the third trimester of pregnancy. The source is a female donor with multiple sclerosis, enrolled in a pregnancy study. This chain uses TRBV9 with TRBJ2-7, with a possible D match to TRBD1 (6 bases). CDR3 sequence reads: CASSVGSGASYEQYF. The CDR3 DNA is TGTGCCAGCAGCGTAGGGTCAGGGGCCTCCTACGAGCAGTACTTC.